Listed below are T cell receptor beta chains from one sample, sequenced in a study of CD8+ T cells in alopecia areata. The data were produced by immunoSEQ multiplex PCR, yet TCRdb's version contains in-frame clones alone and is incomplete. This sample has about 300,000 clones; more than 45% occur once, and the top ten carry around 1.8%. The sequencing used CD4+ T cells sorted from blood, collected at week 24, from a patient treated with tofacitinib. These receptors were obtained from a human donor with alopecia areata. Each CDR3 is given with its conserved first and last residue. A D gene is named only where the DNA matches it firmly. Where a row states a size, it is once, few, many or the class of an expanded clone; other rows omit it.

CDR3 protein	CDR3 DNA	V gene	J gene	D gene	clone size
CASRATGSHSGYTF	TGTGCCAGCAGAGCCACAGGAAGTCATTCTGGCTACACCTTC	TRBV7-2	TRBJ1-2	NA	NA
CASSPYRDSLYGYTF	TGTGCCAGCAGTCCTTACCGGGACAGCCTCTATGGCTACACCTTC	TRBV7-2	TRBJ1-2	TRBD1	NA
CASSYSSGRGIHEQYF	TGTGCCAGCAGTTACTCGTCTGGTCGGGGGATCCACGAGCAGTACTTC	TRBV6-5	TRBJ2-7	NA	NA
CASSQGKNTEAFF	TGTGCCAGCTCCCAGGGGAAGAACACTGAAGCTTTCTTT	TRBV18	TRBJ1-1	NA	NA
CASSSFRADLSYGYTF	TGTGCCAGCAGTTCATTCCGGGCCGACCTCTCCTATGGCTACACCTTC	TRBV6-5	TRBJ1-2	NA	once
CASSGGQQETQYF	TGTGCCAGCAGTGGGGGACAGCAAGAGACCCAGTACTTC	TRBV2	TRBJ2-5	TRBD1	NA
CSVTVAYEQYF	TGCAGCGTTACAGTGGCCTACGAGCAGTACTTC	TRBV29-1	TRBJ2-7	NA	NA
CASSYGWTGKTYEQYF	TGTGCCAGCAGTTACGGATGGACAGGAAAGACCTACGAGCAGTACTTC	TRBV6-5	TRBJ2-7	TRBD1	NA
CASSRDIQETQYF	TGTGCCAGCAGTAGGGACATCCAAGAGACCCAGTACTTC	TRBV6-5	TRBJ2-5	NA	NA
CASSPPQRPGNTIYF	TGTGCCAGCAGTCCACCGCAACGCCCTGGAAACACCATATATTTT	TRBV28	TRBJ1-3	NA	few
CASSPEDSNQPQHF	TGTGCCAGCTCACCAGAAGACTCCAATCAGCCCCAGCATTTT	TRBV18	TRBJ1-5	NA	NA
CASSLVRQAIYNEQFF	TGTGCCAGCAGCTTAGTTAGACAGGCTATCTACAATGAGCAGTTCTTC	TRBV7-2	TRBJ2-1	NA	NA
CASGRDTQETQYF	TGTGCCAGCGGCCGGGACACCCAAGAGACCCAGTACTTC	TRBV2	TRBJ2-5	NA	few
CASSLTGGDPEAFF	TGTGCCAGCAGCTTAACGGGCGGAGACCCTGAAGCTTTCTTT	TRBV7-9	TRBJ1-1	NA	NA
CASSRDREGQPQHF	TGTGCCAGCAGCCGGGACAGGGAAGGACAGCCCCAGCATTTT	TRBV2	TRBJ1-5	TRBD1	NA
CSASTGVDQYF	TGCAGTGCTAGTACTGGGGTTGACCAGTACTTC	TRBV20-1	TRBJ2-5	NA	NA
CASSSNYEQYF	TGTGCCAGCAGCTCTAACTACGAGCAGTACTTC	TRBV7-9	TRBJ2-7	NA	few
CASSETGSYNQPQHF	TGTGCCAGCAGTGAGACAGGTTCTTACAATCAGCCCCAGCATTTT	TRBV2	TRBJ1-5	NA	NA
CAWTRGYGNTIYF	TGTGCCTGGACCCGGGGGTACGGAAACACCATATATTTT	TRBV30	TRBJ1-3	NA	NA
CAWSPGRYEQYF	TGTGCCTGGAGTCCAGGGAGGTACGAGCAGTACTTC	TRBV30	TRBJ2-7	NA	NA
CASSPTYEQYF	TGTGCCAGCAGCCCGACCTACGAGCAGTACTTC	TRBV7-9	TRBJ2-7	NA	NA
CAISEGGTDTQYF	TGTGCCATCAGTGAGGGCGGCACAGATACGCAGTATTTT	TRBV10-3	TRBJ2-3	NA	few
CASGQAGGSQETQYF	TGTGCTAGTGGCCAAGCAGGGGGCTCCCAAGAGACCCAGTACTTC	TRBV12-5	TRBJ2-5	TRBD1	few
CAWSVQGTGELFF	TGTGCCTGGAGTGTACAGGGTACCGGGGAGCTGTTTTTT	TRBV30	TRBJ2-2	NA	once
CASSRVVSNSPLHF	TGTGCCAGCAGCAGGGTGGTGAGTAATTCACCCCTCCACTTT	TRBV27	TRBJ1-6	NA	NA
CASSLRGRGDTEAFF	TGTGCCAGCAGCTTAAGGGGGAGAGGGGACACTGAAGCTTTCTTT	TRBV7-3	TRBJ1-1	NA	NA
CASSLEFARDRLYEQYF	TGTGCCAGCAGCTTAGAATTTGCTCGGGACAGGCTTTACGAGCAGTACTTC	TRBV11-2	TRBJ2-7	TRBD1	NA
CASSPPTVTDTQYF	TGTGCCAGTAGTCCGCCGACGGTCACAGATACGCAGTATTTT	TRBV19	TRBJ2-3	NA	NA
CAISDPERVSELNYGYTF	TGTGCCATCAGTGATCCCGAGCGGGTCTCCGAACTTAACTATGGCTACACCTTC	TRBV10-3	TRBJ1-2	NA	NA
CSSRRRGRRSDTQYF	TGCAGCTCAAGGCGTAGGGGGCGCCGGTCAGATACGCAGTATTTT	TRBV29-1	TRBJ2-3	TRBD1	few
CAWSPRDNYEQYF	TGTGCCTGGAGTCCCCGGGACAACTACGAGCAGTACTTC	TRBV30	TRBJ2-7	NA	NA
CASSLTENYGYTF	TGCGCCAGCAGCTTAACAGAGAACTATGGCTACACCTTC	TRBV5-1	TRBJ1-2	NA	few
CASSERSGGGVSYNEQFF	TGTGCCAGCAGTGAAAGGTCGGGCGGGGGAGTCTCCTACAATGAGCAGTTCTTC	TRBV2	TRBJ2-1	TRBD2	NA
CASSEQVTGELFF	TGTGCCAGCAGTGAGCAGGTCACCGGGGAGCTGTTTTTT	TRBV2	TRBJ2-2	NA	NA
CASLDETDTQYF	TGCGCCAGCCTGGACGAAACAGATACGCAGTATTTT	TRBV5-1	TRBJ2-3	NA	few
CASSASGGPPGETQYF	TGTGCCAGCAGCGCAAGCGGGGGACCCCCAGGGGAGACCCAGTACTTC	TRBV11-3	TRBJ2-5	TRBD2	NA
CASSASGTDTQYF	TGTGCCAGCAGTGCCTCAGGGACAGATACGCAGTATTTT	TRBV6-1	TRBJ2-3	NA	few
CASSKGEGDSPATNEQFF	TGTGCCAGCAGCAAGGGGGAGGGGGACTCGCCCGCTACAAATGAGCAGTTCTTC	TRBV9	TRBJ2-1	NA	NA
CASIGGTDTQYF	TGCGCCAGCATCGGGGGCACAGATACGCAGTATTTT	TRBV5-1	TRBJ2-3	NA	NA
CASSEGSGGQETQYF	TGTGCCAGCAGTGAAGGTAGCGGGGGGCAAGAGACCCAGTACTTC	TRBV2	TRBJ2-5	TRBD2	NA